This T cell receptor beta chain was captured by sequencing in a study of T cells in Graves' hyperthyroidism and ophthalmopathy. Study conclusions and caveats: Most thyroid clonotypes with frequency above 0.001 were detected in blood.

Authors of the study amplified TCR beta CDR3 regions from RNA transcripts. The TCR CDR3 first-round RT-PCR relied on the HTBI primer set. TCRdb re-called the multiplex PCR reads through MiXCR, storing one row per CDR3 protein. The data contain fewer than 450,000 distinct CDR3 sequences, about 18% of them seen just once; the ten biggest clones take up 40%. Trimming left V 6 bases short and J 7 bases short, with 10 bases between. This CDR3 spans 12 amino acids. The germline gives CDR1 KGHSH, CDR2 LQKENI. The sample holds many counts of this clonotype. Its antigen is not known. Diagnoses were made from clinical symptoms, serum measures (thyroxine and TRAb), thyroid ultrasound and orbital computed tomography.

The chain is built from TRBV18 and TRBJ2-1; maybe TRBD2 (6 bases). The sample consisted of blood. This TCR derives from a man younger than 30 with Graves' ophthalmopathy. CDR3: CASSRELNEQFF. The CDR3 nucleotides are TGTGCCAGCTCGCGGGAACTTAATGAGCAGTTCTTC.